This TCR beta chain derives from a study of cytomegalovirus exposure and HLA in healthy donors. About the study: In a previous analysis, around 110 million unique TCR beta sequences were found from about 190 million T cells.

The CDR3 length is 13 residues. V trimming: 6 bases; J trimming: 1 base; junction bases outside the gene matches: 2. Germline V gene sequence: CDR1 ENHRY, CDR2 SYGVKD. PCR primers comprised 60 Vbeta and 13 Jbeta primers. The method was immunoSEQ multiplex PCR; TCRdb's version includes in-frame clones alone and lacks a portion of them. The sample holds around 160,000 clones, around three quarters seen once. Specimen: PBMCs. The sequence was obtained from a woman aged 40 to 50 in good health and CMV-seronegative. This chain uses TRBV10-3 with TRBJ1-1, with 7 positions matching TRBD1. The CDR3 loop is CAISDRENTEAFF. DNA of the CDR3: TGTGCCATCAGCGACAGGGAGAACACTGAAGCTTTCTTT.